This T cell receptor beta chain was identified during a study of T cell repertoires in cytomegalovirus infection. MiXCR was run by TCRdb on the reads, yielding one entry per CDR3 protein. The sample lists approximately 500,000 distinct CDR3 sequences; approximately 16% were seen once. V lost 3 bases and J 5 bases, leaving 7 bases between the germline ends. The germline V gene encodes CDR1 SEHNR and CDR2 FQNEAQ (reference sequence). The CDR3 consists of 12 residues. Material for sequencing was CD8+ T cells from PBMCs. This receptor was identified in a human donor in good health (CMV status not recorded). Some clones in this sample may be carry-over from other donors' samples. The chain recombines TRBV7-9 with TRBJ2-5; D remains ambiguous. This CDR3 reads CASSFLPETQYF. The CDR3 DNA follows: TGTGCCAGCAGCTTCCTTCCGGAGACCCAGTACTTC. Full variable domain (remainder filled in from reference TRBV7-9 and TRBJ2-5): DTGVSQNPRHKITKRGQNVTFRCDPISEHNRLYWYRQTLGQGPEFLTYFQNEAQLEKSRLLSDRFSAERPKGSFSTLEIQRTEQGDSAMYLCASSFLPETQYFGPGTRLLVL.